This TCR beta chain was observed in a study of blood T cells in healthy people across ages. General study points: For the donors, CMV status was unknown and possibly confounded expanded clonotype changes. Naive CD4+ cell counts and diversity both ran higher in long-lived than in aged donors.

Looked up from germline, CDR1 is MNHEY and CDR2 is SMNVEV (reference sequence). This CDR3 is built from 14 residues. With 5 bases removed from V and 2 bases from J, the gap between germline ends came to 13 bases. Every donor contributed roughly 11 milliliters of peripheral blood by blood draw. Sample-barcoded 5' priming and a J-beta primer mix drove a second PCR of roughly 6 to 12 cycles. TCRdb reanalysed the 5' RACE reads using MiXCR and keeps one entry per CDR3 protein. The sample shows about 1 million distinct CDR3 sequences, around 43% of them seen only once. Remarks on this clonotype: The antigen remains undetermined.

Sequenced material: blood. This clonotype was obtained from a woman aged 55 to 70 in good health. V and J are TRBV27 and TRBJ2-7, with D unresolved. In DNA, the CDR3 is TGTGCCAGCAGTCCCCTACGACGGACCTACGAGCAGTACTTC. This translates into CASSPLRRTYEQYF.